The rows below give T cell receptor beta chains drawn from one sample of a study of blood T cell repertoires in COVID-19. Method: immunoSEQ multiplex PCR; TCRdb's copy keeps in-frame clones and lacks some. The sample lists around 160,000 clones; 85% to 90% were seen once. What was sequenced was peripheral blood. All receptors derive from a man between 18 and 35 years old with acute or convalescent COVID-19. Each CDR3 is given without its conserved first and last residue.

j_call v_call cdr3_aa
TRBJ1-3 TRBV7-8 ASSLAAGPGNTIY
TRBJ1-2 TRBV7-9 ASSSTGESGYT
TRBJ1-2 TRBV6-1 ASSDRGSGGYT
TRBJ1-6 TRBV3-1/TRBV3-2 ASSQVTGPNSPLH
TRBJ1-2 TRBV2 ASSENSGNYGYT
TRBJ2-1 TRBV18 ASSPLAGNEQF
TRBJ2-1 TRBV2 ASSWTSGGADEQF
TRBJ1-2 TRBV30 AWGGTGGAKYGYT
TRBJ2-1 TRBV5-4 ASSSQGGGEQF
TRBJ2-3 TRBV9 ASSVTSGGPADTQY
TRBJ1-2 TRBV5-6 ASSMTGSPTIFYT
TRBJ1-1 TRBV28 ASTTGLNTEAF
TRBJ2-1 TRBV2 ASSEVQGTLEHNEQF
TRBJ2-1 TRBV6-4 ASSELAGALYNEQF
TRBJ2-1 TRBV6-6 ASSLAEGGNNEQF
TRBJ1-1 TRBV28 ASSLYSTEAF
TRBJ2-7 TRBV4-1 ASSQDLGGYEQY
TRBJ1-1 TRBV30 AWSRQGTEAF
TRBJ2-4 TRBV11-2 ASSLPWGGQDIQY
TRBJ1-4 TRBV30 ACLRNAGLRANEKLF
TRBJ2-1 TRBV6-6 ASSLPLAGGSYNEQF
TRBJ2-1 TRBV4-1 ASSQVLGGGGASYNEQF
TRBJ2-6 TRBV7-9 ASSPHRRTSSGANVLT
TRBJ2-3 TRBV30 AWGDRGRDTQY
TRBJ2-7 TRBV23-1 ASSQSKHNYEQY
TRBJ2-1 TRBV4-2 ASSQEWRGGSEQF
TRBJ2-2 TRBV30 AWSPEAGAIGELF
TRBJ1-2 TRBV5-4 ASSLDSPAGGYT
TRBJ2-3 TRBV6-1 ASSERFTDTQY
TRBJ2-3 TRBV5-1 ASSSSGGFPSTDTQY
TRBJ1-3 TRBV28 ASSLSVAGGERNTIY
TRBJ2-1 TRBV3-1/TRBV3-2 ASSPWEGLDEQF
TRBJ1-1 TRBV6-4 ASKPDRDRPNTEAF
TRBJ1-6 TRBV18 ASSRDSSSYNSPLH
TRBJ2-1 TRBV7-8 ASSIGNRNEQF
TRBJ2-4 TRBV2 ASCTGIAKNIQY
TRBJ1-2 TRBV28 ASTPLAVIGYT
TRBJ1-1 TRBV9 ASSVFQGAEAF
TRBJ2-3 TRBV2 ASSDDTTDTQY
TRBJ2-3 TRBV7-9 ASDRGTDTQY
TRBJ2-1 TRBV7-9 ASSLVSGRDYSHNEQF
TRBJ2-3 TRBV9 ASSVEALGGGTQY
TRBJ2-3 TRBV7-3 ASSLTGGVANTQY
TRBJ1-1 TRBV2 ASSWTSNTEAF
TRBJ1-6 TRBV5-1 ASSLTGQGNSPLH
TRBJ2-5 TRBV6-4 ASSENGALWETQY
TRBJ2-1 TRBV7-3 ASSRTTSGEQF
TRBJ2-3 TRBV5-1 ASSLEVLAGETTDTQY
TRBJ2-7 TRBV24-1 ATSDGQSYEQY
TRBJ2-3 TRBV11-3 ASSLLAGGFDTQY
TRBJ1-2 TRBV12-3/TRBV12-4 ASSLGQTSGYT
TRBJ1-5 TRBV4-1 ASSQDSANSNQPQH
TRBJ2-3 TRBV24-1 ATSDSPGQGVDTQY
TRBJ1-5 TRBV30 ACSLRGKGQPQH
TRBJ2-1 TRBV15 ATSILALSSYNEQF
TRBJ1-1 TRBV27 ASSSGQTNTEAF
TRBJ1-3 TRBV28 ASSLPGQGGNTIY
TRBJ2-1 TRBV5-4 ASSFAGKYNEQF
TRBJ1-5 TRBV5-8 ASSPGQGGNNQPQH